The clone carrying this T cell receptor (beta chain) was picked up many times. Its antigen remains unknown. Per germline, CDR1 SGHTA and CDR2 FQGNSA. The V end lost 3 bases, the J end lost 1 base, and 9 bases lay between the germline ends. This CDR3 is 14 amino acids long. This specimen belongs to a study of T cell repertoires in cytomegalovirus infection. Study context: Based on public TCR beta signatures, there were indications of CMV infection and of a matching HLA type.

Overall study results and limits: Cumulative public TCR beta family frequency identified carriers of CMV plus the relevant HLA. HLA-C-restricted CMV clonotypes gave the most frequent clonotype in two of eight donors.

In TCRdb, the reads were re-called with MiXCR into one record per CDR3 protein. This table has some 150,000 distinct CDR3 sequences, around 22% appearing once. This TCR derives from a human donor in good health (CMV status not recorded). Some clones in this sample may be carry-over from other donors' samples. This sequence joins TRBV7-2 and TRBJ2-5, with D perhaps TRBD2 (6 bases). Material for sequencing was PBMCs. As DNA, the CDR3 is TGTGCCAGCAGCTTCCGACTAGGCCAAGAGACCCAGTACTTC. Translated, it gives CASSFRLGQETQYF.